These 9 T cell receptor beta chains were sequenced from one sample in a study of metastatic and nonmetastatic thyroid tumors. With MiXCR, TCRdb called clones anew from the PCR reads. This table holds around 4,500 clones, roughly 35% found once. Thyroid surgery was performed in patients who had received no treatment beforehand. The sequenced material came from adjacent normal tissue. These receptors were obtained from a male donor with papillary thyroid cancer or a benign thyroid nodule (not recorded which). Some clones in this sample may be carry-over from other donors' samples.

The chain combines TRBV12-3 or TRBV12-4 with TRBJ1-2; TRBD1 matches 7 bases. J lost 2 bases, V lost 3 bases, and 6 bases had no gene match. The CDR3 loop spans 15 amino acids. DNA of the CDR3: TGTGCCAGCAGTTTTAAAGGGGACAGCAACTATGGCTACACCTTC. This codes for CASSFKGDSNYGYTF.

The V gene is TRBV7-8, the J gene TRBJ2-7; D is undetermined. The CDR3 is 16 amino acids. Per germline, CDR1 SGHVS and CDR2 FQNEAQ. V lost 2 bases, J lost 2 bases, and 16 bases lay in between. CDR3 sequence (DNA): TGTGCCAGCAGCTTATTCGCCTTGGTTGACACCTACGAGCAGTACTTC. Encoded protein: CASSLFALVDTYEQYF.

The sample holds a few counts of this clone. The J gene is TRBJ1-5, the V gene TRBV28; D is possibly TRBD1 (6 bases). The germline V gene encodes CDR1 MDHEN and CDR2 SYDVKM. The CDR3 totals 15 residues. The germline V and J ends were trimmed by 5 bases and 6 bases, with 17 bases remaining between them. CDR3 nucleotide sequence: TGTGCCAGCAGTCCACATCGGGGGGCGGGTCAGCCCCAGCATTTT. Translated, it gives CASSPHRGAGQPQHF.

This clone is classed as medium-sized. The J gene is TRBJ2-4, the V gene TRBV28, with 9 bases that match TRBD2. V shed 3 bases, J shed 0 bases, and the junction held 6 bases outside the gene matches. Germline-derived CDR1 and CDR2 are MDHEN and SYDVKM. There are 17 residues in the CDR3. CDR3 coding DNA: TGTGCCAGCAGTTTTAGTTCTAGCGGGATAGCCAAAAACATTCAGTACTTC. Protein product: CASSFSSSGIAKNIQYF.

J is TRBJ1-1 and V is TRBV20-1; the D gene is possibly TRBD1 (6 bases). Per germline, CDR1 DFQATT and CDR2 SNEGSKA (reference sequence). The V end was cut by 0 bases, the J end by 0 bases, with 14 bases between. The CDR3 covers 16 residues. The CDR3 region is CSARDTGQLMNTEAFF. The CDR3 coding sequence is TGCAGTGCTAGAGATACAGGACAGCTCATGAACACTGAAGCTTTCTTT.

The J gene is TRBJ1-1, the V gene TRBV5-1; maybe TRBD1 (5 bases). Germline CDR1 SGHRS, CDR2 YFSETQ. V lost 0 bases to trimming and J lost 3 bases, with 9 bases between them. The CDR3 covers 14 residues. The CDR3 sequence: CASSLGGGYTEAFF. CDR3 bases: TGCGCCAGCAGCTTGGGGGGCGGATACACTGAAGCTTTCTTT.

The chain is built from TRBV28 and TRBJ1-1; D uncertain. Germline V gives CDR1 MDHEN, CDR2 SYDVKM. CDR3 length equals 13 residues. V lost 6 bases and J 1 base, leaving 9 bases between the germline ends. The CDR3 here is CASRPQRNTEAFF. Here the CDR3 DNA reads TGTGCCAGCAGGCCTCAGAGGAACACTGAAGCTTTCTTT.

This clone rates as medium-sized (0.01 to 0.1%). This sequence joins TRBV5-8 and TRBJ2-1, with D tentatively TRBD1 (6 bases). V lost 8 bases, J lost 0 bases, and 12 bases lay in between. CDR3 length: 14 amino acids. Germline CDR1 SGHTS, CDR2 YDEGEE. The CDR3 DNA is TGTGCCAGTAACCAGGGGAACTCCTACAATGAGCAGTTCTTC. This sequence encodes CASNQGNSYNEQFF.

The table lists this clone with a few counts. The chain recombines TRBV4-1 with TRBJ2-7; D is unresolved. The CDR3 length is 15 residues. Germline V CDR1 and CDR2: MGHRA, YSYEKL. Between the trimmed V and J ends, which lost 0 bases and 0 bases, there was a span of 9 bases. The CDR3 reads CASSQDRRNSYEQYF. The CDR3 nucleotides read TGCGCCAGCAGCCAAGATCGGCGGAACTCCTACGAGCAGTACTTC.